The 14 T cell receptor beta chains given below trace back to one sample, sequenced in a study of CD8 T cells in ankylosing spondylitis. TCRdb re-called the 5' RACE reads through MiXCR, storing one row per CDR3 protein. Here the sample spans 150,000 to 200,000 distinct CDR3 sequences, over 10% being singletons. The sample was blood, either unsorted or a sorted T cell fraction (not recorded which). These receptors all stem from a female donor with ankylosing spondylitis or in good health (not recorded which).

This clonotype was detected many times. V usage is TRBV5-5 and J usage is TRBJ2-7; possible D gene TRBD2, 6 bases. Germline CDR1 and CDR2: SGHKS and YYEKEE (reference sequence). Trimming removed 2 bases at V and 3 bases at J, with 9 bases between. This CDR3 has 13 amino acids. The CDR3 sequence: CASSFIADYEQYF. DNA of the CDR3: TGTGCCAGCAGCTTTATAGCGGACTACGAGCAGTACTTC.

CDR3 nucleotide sequence: TGTGCCAGCAGCCAAGGGAACCGTGAGGCTGGGGCCAACGTCCTGACTTTC. Translation: CASSQGNREAGANVLTF. This chain links TRBV4-2 with TRBJ2-6; D is undetermined. The V end was cut by 1 base, the J end by 2 bases, with 12 bases between. Germline V gene lookup returns CDR1 LGHNA and CDR2 YNFKEQ. The CDR3 is 17 amino acids.

The V call is TRBV5-6, the J call TRBJ1-6; the D is unclear. With 0 bases removed from V and 7 bases from J, the gap between germline ends came to 8 bases. The CDR3 length is 14 residues. Germline loops: CDR1 SGHDT, CDR2 YYEEEE. CDR3 loop: CASSLALGNSPLHF. CDR3 sequence (DNA): TGTGCCAGCAGCTTGGCCCTGGGGAATTCACCCCTCCACTTT. The entire variable domain, with the rest obtained from reference TRBV5-6 and TRBJ1-6, is as follows: DAGVTQSPTHLIKTRGQQVTLRCSPKSGHDTVSWYQQALGQGPQFIFQYYEEEERQRGNFPDRFSGHQFPNYSSELNVNALLLGDSALYLCASSLALGNSPLHFGNGTRLTVT.

This clonotype occurred a few times. The chain employs TRBV5-5 and TRBJ2-5, with D tentatively TRBD1 (5 bases). Looked up from germline, CDR1 is SGHKS and CDR2 is YYEKEE (reference sequence). V dropped 2 bases and J dropped 2 bases, with 13 bases sitting between them. The CDR3 consists of 15 residues. CDR3 protein: CASSFLGQPQETQYF. CDR3 in DNA: TGTGCCAGCAGCTTCCTCGGACAACCGCAAGAGACCCAGTACTTC.

This clonotype was detected ten times or more. This chain uses TRBV29-1 with TRBJ1-1, with unresolved D. Trimming pared 5 bases from V and 0 bases from J, leaving 28 bases between. The CDR3 totals 19 residues. CDR1 SQVTM and CDR2 ANQGSEA come from the germline V gene. CDR3 sequence: CSVPLDRRGRRAMNTEAFF. CDR3 bases: TGCAGCGTTCCACTAGATCGTCGGGGAAGGAGAGCAATGAACACTGAAGCTTTCTTT.

In its sample, this clonotype was seen a few times. The J gene is TRBJ2-1, the V gene TRBV5-1; no definite D call. The CDR3 totals 13 residues. The germline V gene encodes CDR1 SGHRS and CDR2 YFSETQ. With 4 bases removed from V and 10 bases from J, the gap between germline ends came to 15 bases. The CDR3 loop reads CASSILGRQEQFF. CDR3 DNA: TGCGCCAGCAGCATCCTTGGAAGGCAGGAGCAGTTCTTC.

The table lists this clonotype with many counts. CDR3 DNA sequence: TGTGCCAGCTCACCGGGACTAGCGGGAGGAAATGAGCAGTTCTTC. Protein product: CASSPGLAGGNEQFF. This chain joins TRBV11-3 and TRBJ2-1; 15 bases map to TRBD2. This CDR3 contains 15 residues. Germline V lookup: CDR1 SGHNT, CDR2 YENEEA. V lost 8 bases, J lost 7 bases, and 6 bases stayed unmatched. The full variable domain, with the rest looked up from reference TRBV11-3 and TRBJ2-1, is EAGVVQSPRYKIIEKKQPVAFWCNPISGHNTLYWYLQNLGQGPELLIRYENEEAVDDSQLPKDRFSAERLKGVDSTLKIQPAELGDSAVYLCASSPGLAGGNEQFFGPGTRLTVL.

The chain is built from TRBV20-1 and TRBJ2-3; TRBD2 matches 11 bases. The CDR3 is 15 residues long. Trimming cost V 3 bases and J 1 base; bases outside gene matches: 3. CDR1 is DFQATT and CDR2 is SNEGSKA in the germline V gene (reference sequence). The CDR3 spells CSARGLADRTDTQYF. The CDR3 coding sequence is TGCAGTGCTAGGGGACTAGCGGATCGCACAGATACGCAGTATTTT.

This clonotype was found many times. The V gene is TRBV27, the J gene TRBJ2-1; D possibly corresponds to TRBD2 (6 bases). The CDR3 is made up of 15 amino acids. CDR1 is MNHEY, CDR2 SMNVEV, per germline (reference sequence). Trimming stripped 3 bases from V and 6 bases from J, with 15 bases between. The CDR3 nucleotides read TGTGCCAGCAGTTTCCGGAGGACTACTCCCAATGAGCAGTTCTTC. Translation: CASSFRRTTPNEQFF.

The rearrangement joins TRBV7-2 to TRBJ2-1, with 8 nucleotides matching TRBD2. This CDR3 is 17 amino acids long. J gave up 2 bases and V 0 bases, and 6 bases lay outside the gene matches. The germline gives CDR1 SGHTA, CDR2 FQGNSA. CDR3 amino acids: CASSLAHYGGAYNEQFF. CDR3 bases: TGTGCCAGCAGCTTAGCGCATTACGGGGGGGCCTACAATGAGCAGTTCTTC.

This clonotype came up many times. This sequence joins TRBV5-1 and TRBJ1-4, with TRBD1 as a possible D gene (6 bases). The CDR3 is 14 amino acids. V dropped 3 bases and J dropped 5 bases, with 11 bases sitting between them. The germline gives CDR1 SGHRS, CDR2 YFSETQ. The CDR3: CASSSQGSNEKLFF. The CDR3 DNA sequence: TGCGCCAGCAGCTCACAGGGATCCAATGAAAAACTGTTTTTT. Full variable domain (missing parts from reference TRBV5-1 and TRBJ1-4): KAGVTQTPRYLIKTRGQQVTLSCSPISGHRSVSWYQQTPGQGLQFLFEYFSETQRNKGNFPGRFSGRQFSNSRSEMNVSTLELGDSALYLCASSSQGSNEKLFFGSGTQLSVL.

About this clonotype itself: One base away lies a much larger clone, so this may be a sequencing read error. The chain carries TRBV18 and TRBJ1-1; no definite D call. The CDR3 consists of 14 residues. From germline, CDR1 is KGHSH and CDR2 LQKENI. The V and J ends lost 5 bases and 0 bases respectively, with 10 bases between them. CDR3 sequence (DNA): TGTGCCAGCTCATGCACGACAATGAACACTGAAGCTTTCTTT. Translation gives CASSCTTMNTEAFF. Complete variable domain (other parts from reference TRBV18 and TRBJ1-1): NAGVMQNPRHLVRRRGQEARLRCSPMKGHSHVYWYRQLPEEGLKFMVYLQKENIIDESGMPKERFSAEFPKEGPSILRIQQVVRGDSAAYFCASSCTTMNTEAFFGQGTRLTVV.

V is TRBV6-1 and J is TRBJ2-1, with no clear D. The V gene's germline CDR1 is MNHNS and CDR2 SASEGT. The V gene lost 11 bases and the J gene lost 3 bases, with 11 bases spanning the gap. The CDR3 is 12 residues long. The DNA for the CDR3 is TGTGCCGGCACCCGATTCTACAATGAGCAGTTCTTC. Translating it yields CAGTRFYNEQFF.

This clonotype was recorded at least ten times. This sequence joins TRBV20-1 and TRBJ2-1, with 7 nucleotides matching TRBD2. V lost 6 bases, J lost 6 bases, and 8 bases stayed unmatched. Germline V lookup: CDR1 DFQATT, CDR2 SNEGSKA (reference sequence). The CDR3 is 13 residues long. DNA for the CDR3: TGCAGTGCCGCCGGGACTACTGTCAATGAGCAGTTCTTC. Its translation: CSAAGTTVNEQFF.